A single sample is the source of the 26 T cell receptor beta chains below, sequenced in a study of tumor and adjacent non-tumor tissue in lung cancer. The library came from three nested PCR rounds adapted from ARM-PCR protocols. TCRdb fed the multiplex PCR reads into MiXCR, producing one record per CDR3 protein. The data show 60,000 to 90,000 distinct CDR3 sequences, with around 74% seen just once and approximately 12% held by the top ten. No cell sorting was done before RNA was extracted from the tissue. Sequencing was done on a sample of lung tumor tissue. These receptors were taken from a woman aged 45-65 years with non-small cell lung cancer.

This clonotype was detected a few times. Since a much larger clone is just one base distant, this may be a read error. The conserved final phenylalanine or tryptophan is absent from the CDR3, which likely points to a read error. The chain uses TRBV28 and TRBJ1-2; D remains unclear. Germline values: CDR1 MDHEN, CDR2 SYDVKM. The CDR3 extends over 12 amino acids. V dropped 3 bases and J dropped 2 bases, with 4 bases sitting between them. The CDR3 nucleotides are TGTGCCAGCAGTTTCACGAACTATGGCTACACCCTC. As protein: CASSFTNYGYTL.

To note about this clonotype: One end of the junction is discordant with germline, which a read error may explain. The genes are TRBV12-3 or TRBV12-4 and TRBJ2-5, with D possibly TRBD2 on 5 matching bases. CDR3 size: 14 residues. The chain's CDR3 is CASSAPGSQETQYF. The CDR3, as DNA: TGTGCCAGCAGTGCCCCGGGATCCCAAGAGACACAGTACTTC.

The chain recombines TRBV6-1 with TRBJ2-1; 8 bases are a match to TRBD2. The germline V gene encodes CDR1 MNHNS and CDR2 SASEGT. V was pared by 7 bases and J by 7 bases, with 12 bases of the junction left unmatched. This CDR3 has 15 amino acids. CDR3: CASTEQTGGGNEQFF. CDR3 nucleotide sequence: TGTGCCAGCACCGAACAGACGGGGGGGGGTAATGAGCAGTTCTTC.

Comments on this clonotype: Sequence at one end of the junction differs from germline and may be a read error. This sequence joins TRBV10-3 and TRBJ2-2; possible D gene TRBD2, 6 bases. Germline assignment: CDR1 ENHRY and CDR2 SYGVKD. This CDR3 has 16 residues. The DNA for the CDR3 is TGTACCATTCCTTCCGGAGTAGCGGAAAACACTGGGGAGCTGTTTTTT. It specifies CTIPSGVAENTGELFF.

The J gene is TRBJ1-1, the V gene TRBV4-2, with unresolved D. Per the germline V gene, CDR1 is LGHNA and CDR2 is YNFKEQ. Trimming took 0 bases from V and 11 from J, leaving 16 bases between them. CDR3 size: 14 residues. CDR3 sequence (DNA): TGTGCCAGCAGCCAAGACGACACTTTCGGGAATGCTTTCTTT. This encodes CASSQDDTFGNAFF.

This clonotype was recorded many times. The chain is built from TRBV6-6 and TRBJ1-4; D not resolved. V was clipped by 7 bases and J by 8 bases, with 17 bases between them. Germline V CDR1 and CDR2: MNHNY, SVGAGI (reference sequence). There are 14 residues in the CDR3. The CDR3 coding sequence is TGTGCCAGCACTCCGGGCCCCCAGGCCGAAAAACTGTTTTTT. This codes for CASTPGPQAEKLFF.

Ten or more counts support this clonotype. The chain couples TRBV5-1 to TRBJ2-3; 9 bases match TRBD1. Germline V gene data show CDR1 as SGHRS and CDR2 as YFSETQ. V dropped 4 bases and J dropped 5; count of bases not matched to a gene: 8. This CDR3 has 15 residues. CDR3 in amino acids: CASSLGQGNGDTQYF. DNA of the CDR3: TGCGCCAGCAGCCTGGGACAGGGAAATGGAGATACGCAGTATTTT.

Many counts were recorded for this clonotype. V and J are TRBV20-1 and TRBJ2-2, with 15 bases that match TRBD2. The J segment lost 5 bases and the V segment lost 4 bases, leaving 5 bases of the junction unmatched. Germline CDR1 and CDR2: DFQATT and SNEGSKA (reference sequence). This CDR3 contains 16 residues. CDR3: CSANGLAGGPTGELFF. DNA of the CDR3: TGCAGTGCTAACGGACTAGCGGGAGGGCCAACCGGGGAGCTGTTTTTT.

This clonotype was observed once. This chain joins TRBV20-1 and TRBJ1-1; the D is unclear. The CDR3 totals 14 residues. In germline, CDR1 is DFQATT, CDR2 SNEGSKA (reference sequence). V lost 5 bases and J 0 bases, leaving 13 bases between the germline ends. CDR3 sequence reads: CSAGWRGVNTEAFF. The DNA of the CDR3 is TGCAGTGCTGGTTGGCGCGGGGTGAACACTGAAGCTTTCTTT.

This chain's CDR3 is CASSQRGAVFEQYF. The DNA for the CDR3 is TGTGCCAGCAGCCAAAGAGGGGCAGTCTTCGAGCAGTACTTC. V and J are TRBV4-2 and TRBJ2-7; D may match TRBD1 or TRBD2 (5 bases each). Per germline, CDR1 LGHNA and CDR2 YNFKEQ. Deletions cut 2 bases from V and 6 bases from J, with 14 bases between. The CDR3 spans 14 residues.

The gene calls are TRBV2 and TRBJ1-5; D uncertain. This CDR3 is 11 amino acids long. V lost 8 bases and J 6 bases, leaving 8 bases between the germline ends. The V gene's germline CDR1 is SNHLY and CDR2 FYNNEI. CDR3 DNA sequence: TGTGCCAGCTGTGTAGGTCAGCCCCAGCATTTT. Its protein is CASCVGQPQHF.

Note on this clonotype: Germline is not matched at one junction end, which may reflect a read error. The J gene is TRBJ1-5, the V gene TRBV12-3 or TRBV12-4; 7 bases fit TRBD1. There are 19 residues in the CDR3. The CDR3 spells CASGLRAPFGTDLNQPQHF. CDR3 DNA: TGTGCCAGCGGTTTACGGGCCCCATTCGGGACAGACCTAAATCAGCCCCAGCATTTT.

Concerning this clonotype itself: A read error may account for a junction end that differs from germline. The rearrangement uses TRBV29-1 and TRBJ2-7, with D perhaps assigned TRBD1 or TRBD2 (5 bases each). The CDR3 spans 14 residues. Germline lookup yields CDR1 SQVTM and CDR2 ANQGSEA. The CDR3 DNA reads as TGCAGCGTTGATGGTTTGACGGGGCTGGACGAGCACTACTTC. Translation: CSVDGLTGLDEHYF.

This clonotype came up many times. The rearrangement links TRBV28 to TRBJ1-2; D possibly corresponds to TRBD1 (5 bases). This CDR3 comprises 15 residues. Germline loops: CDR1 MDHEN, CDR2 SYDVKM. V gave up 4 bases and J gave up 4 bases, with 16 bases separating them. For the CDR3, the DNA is TGTGCCAGCAGTTGGGGCACAAACCCCACCTATGGCTACACCTTC. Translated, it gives CASSWGTNPTYGYTF.

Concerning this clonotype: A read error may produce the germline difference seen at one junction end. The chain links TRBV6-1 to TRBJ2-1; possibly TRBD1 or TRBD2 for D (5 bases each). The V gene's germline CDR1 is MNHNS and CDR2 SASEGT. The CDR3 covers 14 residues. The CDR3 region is CVSSEAAALGVQFF. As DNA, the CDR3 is TGTGTCAGCAGTGAAGCGGCTGCACTGGGGGTGCAGTTCTTC.

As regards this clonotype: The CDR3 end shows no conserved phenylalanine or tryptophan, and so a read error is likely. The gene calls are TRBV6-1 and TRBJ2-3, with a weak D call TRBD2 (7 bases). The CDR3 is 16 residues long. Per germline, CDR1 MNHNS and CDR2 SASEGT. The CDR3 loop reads CAGSETLGGGRDTQYL. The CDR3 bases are TGTGCCGGCAGTGAGACCTTAGGGGGAGGGCGCGATACGCAGTATTTA.

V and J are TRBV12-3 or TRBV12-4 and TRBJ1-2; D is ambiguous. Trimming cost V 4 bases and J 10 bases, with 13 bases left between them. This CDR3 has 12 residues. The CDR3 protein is CASSSDDGNYTF. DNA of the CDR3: TGTGCCAGCAGTTCCGATGACGGTAACTACACCTTC.

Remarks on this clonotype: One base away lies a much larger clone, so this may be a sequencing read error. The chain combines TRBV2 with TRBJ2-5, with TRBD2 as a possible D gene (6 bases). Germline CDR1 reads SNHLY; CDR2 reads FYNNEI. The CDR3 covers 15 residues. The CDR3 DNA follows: TGTGCCAGCAGTGAAGGGATAGCGGTACAAGAGACCCAGCACTTC. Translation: CASSEGIAVQETQHF.

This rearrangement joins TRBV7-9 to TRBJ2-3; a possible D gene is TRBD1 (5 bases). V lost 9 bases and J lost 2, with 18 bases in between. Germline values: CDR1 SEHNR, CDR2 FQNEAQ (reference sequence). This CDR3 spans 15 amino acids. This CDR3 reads CASTQGLGPTDTQYF. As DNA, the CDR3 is TGTGCCAGTACCCAGGGTCTGGGGCCCACAGATACGCAGTATTTT.

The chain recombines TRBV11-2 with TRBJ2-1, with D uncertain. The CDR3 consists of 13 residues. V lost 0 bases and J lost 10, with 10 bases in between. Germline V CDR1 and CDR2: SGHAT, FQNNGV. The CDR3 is CASSLEAAEEQFF. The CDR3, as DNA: TGTGCCAGCAGCTTAGAGGCAGCCGAAGAGCAGTTCTTC.

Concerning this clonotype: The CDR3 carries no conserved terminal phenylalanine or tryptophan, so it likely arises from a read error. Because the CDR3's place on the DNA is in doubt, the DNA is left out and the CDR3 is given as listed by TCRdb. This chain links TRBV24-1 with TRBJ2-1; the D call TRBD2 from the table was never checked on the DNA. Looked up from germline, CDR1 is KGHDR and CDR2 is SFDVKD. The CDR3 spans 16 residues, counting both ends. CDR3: CATSEQTGTMGNEQFY.

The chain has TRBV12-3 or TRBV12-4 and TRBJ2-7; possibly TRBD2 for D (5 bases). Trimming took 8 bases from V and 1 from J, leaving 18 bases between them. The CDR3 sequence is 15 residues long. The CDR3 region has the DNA TGTGCCAGCGGAACGGGATGCCTTAGTTCCTACGAGCAGTACTTC. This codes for CASGTGCLSSYEQYF.

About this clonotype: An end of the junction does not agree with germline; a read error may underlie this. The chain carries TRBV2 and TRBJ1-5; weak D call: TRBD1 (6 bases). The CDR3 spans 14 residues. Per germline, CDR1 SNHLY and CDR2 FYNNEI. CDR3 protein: CVSIGSGGNQPEHF. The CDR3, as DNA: TGTGTCAGCATCGGCAGCGGGGGCAATCAGCCCGAGCATTTT. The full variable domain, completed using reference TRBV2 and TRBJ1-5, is EPEVTQTPSHQVTQMGQEVILRCVPISNHLYFYWYRQILGQKVEFLVSFYNNEISEKSEIFDDQFSVERPDGSNFTLKIRSTKLEDSAMYFCVSIGSGGNQPEHFGDGTRLSIL.

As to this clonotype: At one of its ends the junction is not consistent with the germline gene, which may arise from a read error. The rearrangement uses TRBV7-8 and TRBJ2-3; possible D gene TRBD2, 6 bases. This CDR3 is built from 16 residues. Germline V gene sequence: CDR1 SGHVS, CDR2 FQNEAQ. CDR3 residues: CASSLVGGRPTDMQYF. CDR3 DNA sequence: TGTGCCAGCAGCTTAGTAGGTGGGAGGCCCACAGATATGCAGTATTTT.

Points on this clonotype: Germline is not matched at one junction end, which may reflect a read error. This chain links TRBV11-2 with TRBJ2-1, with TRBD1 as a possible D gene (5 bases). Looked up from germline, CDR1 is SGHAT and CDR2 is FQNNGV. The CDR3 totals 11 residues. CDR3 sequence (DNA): TGCGACAGCAGCTTAGGCAATGAGCGGTTCTTC. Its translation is CDSSLGNERFF.

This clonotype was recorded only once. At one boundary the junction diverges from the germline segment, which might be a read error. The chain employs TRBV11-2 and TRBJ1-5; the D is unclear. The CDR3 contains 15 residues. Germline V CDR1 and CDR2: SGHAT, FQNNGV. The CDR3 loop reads CDSSFDGLSNQPQHF. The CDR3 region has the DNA TGTGACAGCAGCTTTGATGGACTGAGTAATCAGCCCCAGCATTTT.